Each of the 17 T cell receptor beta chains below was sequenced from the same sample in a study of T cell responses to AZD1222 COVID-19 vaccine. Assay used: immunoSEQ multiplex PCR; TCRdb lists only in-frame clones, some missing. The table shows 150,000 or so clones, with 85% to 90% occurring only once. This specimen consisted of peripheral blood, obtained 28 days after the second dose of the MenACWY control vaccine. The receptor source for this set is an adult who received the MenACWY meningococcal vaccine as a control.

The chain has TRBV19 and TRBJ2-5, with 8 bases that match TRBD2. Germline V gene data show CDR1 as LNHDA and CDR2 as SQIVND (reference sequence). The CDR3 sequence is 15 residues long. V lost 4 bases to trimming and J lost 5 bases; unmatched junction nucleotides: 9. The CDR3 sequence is CASSNPAGVVETQYF. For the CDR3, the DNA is TGTGCCAGTAGTAATCCAGCGGGAGTCGTCGAGACCCAGTACTTC. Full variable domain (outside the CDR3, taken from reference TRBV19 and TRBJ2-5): DGGITQSPKYLFRKEGQNVTLSCEQNLNHDAMYWYRQDPGQGLRLIYYSQIVNDFQKGDIAEGYSVSREKKESFPLTVTSAQKNPTAFYLCASSNPAGVVETQYFGPGTRLLVL.

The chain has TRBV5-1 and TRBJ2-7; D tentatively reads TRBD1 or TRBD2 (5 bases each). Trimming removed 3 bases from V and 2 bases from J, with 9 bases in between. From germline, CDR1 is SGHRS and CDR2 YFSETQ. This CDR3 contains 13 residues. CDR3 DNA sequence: TGCGCCAGCAGCTACGGGACCCCCTACGAGCAGTACTTC. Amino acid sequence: CASSYGTPYEQYF.

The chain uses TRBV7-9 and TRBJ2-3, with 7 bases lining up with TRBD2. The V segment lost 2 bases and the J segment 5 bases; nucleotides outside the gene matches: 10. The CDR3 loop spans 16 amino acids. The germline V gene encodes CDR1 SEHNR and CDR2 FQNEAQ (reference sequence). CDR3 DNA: TGTGCCAGCAGCTTAAGGTCCTCATCGGGGGGAGATACGCAGTATTTT. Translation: CASSLRSSSGGDTQYF.

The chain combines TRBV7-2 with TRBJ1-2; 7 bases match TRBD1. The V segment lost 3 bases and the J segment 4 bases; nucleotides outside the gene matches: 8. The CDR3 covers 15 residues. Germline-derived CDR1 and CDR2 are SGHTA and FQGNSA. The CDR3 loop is CASSFYKGGTYGYTF. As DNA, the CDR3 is TGTGCCAGCAGCTTCTATAAAGGGGGCACCTATGGCTACACCTTC.

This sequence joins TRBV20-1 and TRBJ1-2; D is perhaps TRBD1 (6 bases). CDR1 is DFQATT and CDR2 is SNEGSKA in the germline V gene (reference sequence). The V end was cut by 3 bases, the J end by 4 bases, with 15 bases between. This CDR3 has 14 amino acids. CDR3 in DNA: TGCAGTGCTAGTATACCGGAGGGGGGCTATGGCTACACCTTC. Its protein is CSASIPEGGYGYTF.

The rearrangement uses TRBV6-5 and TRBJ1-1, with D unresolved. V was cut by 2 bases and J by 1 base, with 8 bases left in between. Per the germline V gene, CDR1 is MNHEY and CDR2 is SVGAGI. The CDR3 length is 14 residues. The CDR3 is CASSYNRKNTEAFF. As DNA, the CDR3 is TGTGCCAGCAGTTACAACAGAAAGAACACTGAAGCTTTCTTT.

For the CDR3, the DNA is TGTGCCAGCAGTCAACACGTAAGACTAGCGGTTTCCTACGAGCAGTACTTC. This encodes CASSQHVRLAVSYEQYF. The gene calls are TRBV6-2 or TRBV6-3 and TRBJ2-7; TRBD2 matches 9 bases. The CDR3 spans 17 residues. Per germline, CDR1 MNHEY and CDR2 SVGEGT. Germline trimming cut 5 bases from V and 1 base from J; bases unmatched to any gene: 12.

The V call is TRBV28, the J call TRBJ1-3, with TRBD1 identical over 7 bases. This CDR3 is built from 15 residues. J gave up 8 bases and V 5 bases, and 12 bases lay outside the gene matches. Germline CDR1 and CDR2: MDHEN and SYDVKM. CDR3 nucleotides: TGTGCCAGCAGTCTCCTAGGCAGGGGGAAACACACCATATATTTT. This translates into CASSLLGRGKHTIYF. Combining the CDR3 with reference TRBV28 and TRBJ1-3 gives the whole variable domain DVKVTQSSRYLVKRTGEKVFLECVQDMDHENMFWYRQDPGLGLRLIYFSYDVKMKEKGDIPEGYSVSREKKERFSLILESASTNQTSMYLCASSLLGRGKHTIYFGEGSWLTVV.

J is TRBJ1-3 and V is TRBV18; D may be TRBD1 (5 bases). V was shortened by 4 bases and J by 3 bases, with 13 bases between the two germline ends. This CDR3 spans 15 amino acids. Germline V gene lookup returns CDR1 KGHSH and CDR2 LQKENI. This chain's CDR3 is CASSRQGTYGNTIYF. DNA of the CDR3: TGTGCCAGCTCACGGCAGGGAACATATGGAAACACCATATATTTT. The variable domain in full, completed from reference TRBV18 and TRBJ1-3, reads NAGVMQNPRHLVRRRGQEARLRCSPMKGHSHVYWYRQLPEEGLKFMVYLQKENIIDESGMPKERFSAEFPKEGPSILRIQQVVRGDSAAYFCASSRQGTYGNTIYFGEGSWLTVV.

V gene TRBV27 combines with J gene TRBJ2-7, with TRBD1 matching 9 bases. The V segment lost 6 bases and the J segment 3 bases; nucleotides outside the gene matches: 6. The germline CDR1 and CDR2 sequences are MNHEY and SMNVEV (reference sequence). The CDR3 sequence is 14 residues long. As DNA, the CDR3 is TGTGCCAGCAGCCCTTGGACAGGGGACTACGAGCAGTACTTC. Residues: CASSPWTGDYEQYF.

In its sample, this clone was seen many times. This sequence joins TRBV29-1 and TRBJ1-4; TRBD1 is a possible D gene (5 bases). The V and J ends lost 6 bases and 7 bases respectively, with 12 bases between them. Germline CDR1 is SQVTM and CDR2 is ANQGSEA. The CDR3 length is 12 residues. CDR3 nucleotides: TGCAGCGTCCCTGCGGGGGGTGAAAAACTGTTTTTT. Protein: CSVPAGGEKLFF.

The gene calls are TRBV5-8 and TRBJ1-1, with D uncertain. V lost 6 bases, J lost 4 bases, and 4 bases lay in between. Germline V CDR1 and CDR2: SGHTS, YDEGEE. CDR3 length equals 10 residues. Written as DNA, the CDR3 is TGTGCCAGCAAGGGCACTGAAGCTTTCTTT. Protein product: CASKGTEAFF. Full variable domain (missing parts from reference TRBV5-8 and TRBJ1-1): EAGVTQSPTHLIKTRGQQATLRCSPISGHTSVYWYQQALGLGLQFLLWYDEGEERNRGNFPPRFSGRQFPNYSSELNVNALELEDSALYLCASKGTEAFFGQGTRLTVV.

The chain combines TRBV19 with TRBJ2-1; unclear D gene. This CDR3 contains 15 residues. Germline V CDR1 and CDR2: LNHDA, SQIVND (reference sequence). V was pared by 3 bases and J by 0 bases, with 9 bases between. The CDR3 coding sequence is TGTGCCAGTAGTATCGGTGGGTACTCCTACAATGAGCAGTTCTTC. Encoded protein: CASSIGGYSYNEQFF.

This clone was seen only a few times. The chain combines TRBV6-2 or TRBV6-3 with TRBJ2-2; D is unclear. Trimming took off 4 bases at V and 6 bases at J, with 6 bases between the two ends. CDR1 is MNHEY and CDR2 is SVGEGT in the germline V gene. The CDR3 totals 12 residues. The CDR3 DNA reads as TGTGCCAGCAGTTGGGGTCCCGGGGAGCTGTTTTTT. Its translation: CASSWGPGELFF.

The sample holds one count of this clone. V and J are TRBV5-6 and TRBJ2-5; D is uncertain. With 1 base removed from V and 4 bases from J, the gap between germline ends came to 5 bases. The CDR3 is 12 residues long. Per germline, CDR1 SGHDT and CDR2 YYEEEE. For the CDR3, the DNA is TGTGCCAGCAGCTTGTTGCGAGAGACCCAGTACTTC. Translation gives CASSLLRETQYF.

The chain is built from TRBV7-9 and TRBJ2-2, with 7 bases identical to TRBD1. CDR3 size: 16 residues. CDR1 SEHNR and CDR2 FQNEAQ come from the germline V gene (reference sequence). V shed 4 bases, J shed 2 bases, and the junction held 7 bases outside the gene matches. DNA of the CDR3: TGTGCCAGCAGCTCCTACCGGGACAGAAACACCGGGGAGCTGTTTTTT. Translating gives CASSSYRDRNTGELFF.

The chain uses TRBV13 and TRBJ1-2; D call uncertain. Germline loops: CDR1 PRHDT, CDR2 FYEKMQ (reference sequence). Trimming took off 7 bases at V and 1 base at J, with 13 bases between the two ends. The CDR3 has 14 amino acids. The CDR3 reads CASTTPPFNYGYTF. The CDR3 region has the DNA TGTGCCAGCACCACCCCTCCGTTTAACTATGGCTACACCTTC.